The clone carrying this T cell receptor (beta chain) came up once. The sample originates from a study of blood T cell repertoires in COVID-19. Study-level information: Acute and convalescent COVID-19 samples came from the United States, Italy and Spain. T cells, B-cell-depleted T cells, or PBMCs provided the cDNA or gDNA that served as material.

Losses at the gene ends were 4 bases for V and 10 bases for J; bases not matched to a gene: 11. The CDR3 covers 15 residues. Germline V gives CDR1 KGHDR, CDR2 SFDVKD. Authors' processing steps: Quantification of nucleated cells was approximated via reference gene primer amplification. Assay used: immunoSEQ multiplex PCR; TCRdb lists only in-frame clones, some missing. The DNA was the basis for D and trimming; V, J and clone size are from that table. The sample holds roughly 220,000 clones; 70% to 90% are singletons and the top ten take roughly a tenth. During active infection, Seattle patients enrolled and were then monitored through disease.

The sequence was collected from a woman aged 45 to 65 with COVID-19, enrolled during active disease. What was sequenced was peripheral blood. This chain joins TRBV24-1 and TRBJ2-1; TRBD1 agrees at 8 bases. CDR3 sequence: CATSDRGQGQGEQFF. CDR3 nucleotide sequence: TGTGCCACCAGTGACCGCGGACAGGGTCAAGGGGAGCAGTTCTTC.